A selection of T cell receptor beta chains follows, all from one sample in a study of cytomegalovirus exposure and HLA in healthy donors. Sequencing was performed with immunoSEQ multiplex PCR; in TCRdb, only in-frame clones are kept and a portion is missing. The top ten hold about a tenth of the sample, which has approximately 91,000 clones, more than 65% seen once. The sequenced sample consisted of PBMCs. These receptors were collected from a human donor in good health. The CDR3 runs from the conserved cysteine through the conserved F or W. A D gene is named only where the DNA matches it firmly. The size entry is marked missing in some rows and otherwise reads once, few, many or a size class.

TGTGCCAGCAGGAACACTAGCGGGAGGAAACACAGATACGCAGTATTT,CASRNTSGRKHRYAVF,TRBJ2-3,TRBV7-2,TRBD2,-
TGCGCCAGCAGCTTGACCCGGTCACCGGGAGATGAGCAGTTCTTC,CASSLTRSPGDEQFF,TRBJ2-1,TRBV5-1,-,-
TGTGCCAGCATGCGGATAGCGGGAGCCGAGCAGTACTTC,CASMRIAGAEQYF,TRBJ2-7,TRBV25-1,TRBD2,-
TGTGCCAGCAGCCAGACCGGGGGGAAGGGCGAAAAACTGTTTTTT,CASSQTGGKGEKLFF,TRBJ1-4,TRBV4-2,-,few
TGTGCCAGCAGGGCGCAGGGGGCAGGTGAAGCTTTCTTT,CASRAQGAGEAFF,TRBJ1-1,TRBV25-1,TRBD1,-
TGCAGCGTCACAGGGAACACTGAAGCTTTCTTT,CSVTGNTEAFF,TRBJ1-1,TRBV29-1,-,-
TGCGCCAGCAGCTTGAGTGGCAGACTCTATGGCTACACCTTC,CASSLSGRLYGYTF,TRBJ1-2,TRBV5-1,-,-
TGTGCCAGCAGTTTATTGGGACAGGGGGCTCAGCCCCAGCATTTT,CASSLLGQGAQPQHF,TRBJ1-5,TRBV27,TRBD1,once
TGTGCCAGCAGCGTAGGGGCTAGCGGAGAGACCCAGTACTTC,CASSVGASGETQYF,TRBJ2-5,TRBV9,TRBD2,-
TGTGCCAGCAGTCTTACTCCCTCGGGAGATACGCAGTATTTT,CASSLTPSGDTQYF,TRBJ2-3,TRBV6-5,-,-
TGTGCCAGCTCACAACCCCCCTTCCAGTACTTC,CASSQPPFQYF,TRBJ2-5,TRBV18,-,-
TGTGCCAGTACCTCAGTGGGGACTAGCGGGGGGTTGAATACGCAGTATTTT,CASTSVGTSGGLNTQYF,TRBJ2-3,TRBV19,TRBD2,-
TGTGCCAGCAGCGTGGTCAGCTATAATTCACCCCTCCACTTT,CASSVVSYNSPLHF,TRBJ1-6,TRBV9,-,-
TGTGCCAGCAGCTTGGCCGGGGGACAGGGTATAGGGGGCTACACCTTC,CASSLAGGQGIGGYTF,TRBJ1-2,TRBV5-4,TRBD1,-
TGTGCCAGCAGTTACTCGGGGGCTGGGTTCAACGCTGAAGCTTTCTTT,CASSYSGAGFNAEAFF,TRBJ1-1,TRBV6-6,-,-
TGTGCCAGCTCTTCGGACAGGGCCCTCTATGGCTACACCTTC,CASSSDRALYGYTF,TRBJ1-2,TRBV18,TRBD1,-
TGTGCCAGTAGTATTTCGGGGACAGGGGCGCCGGGAGGCGAGCAGTACTTC,CASSISGTGAPGGEQYF,TRBJ2-7,TRBV19,TRBD1,-
TGTGCCAGCAGCTTGGTGCCAGGGGATAACTATGGCTACACCTTC,CASSLVPGDNYGYTF,TRBJ1-2,TRBV7-2,-,few
TGTGCCAGCAGCCGCGGGCAGAATTCACCCCTCCACTTT,CASSRGQNSPLHF,TRBJ1-6,TRBV7-9,-,-
TGCGCCAGCAGCAGGGGACAGGCCACCGGGGAGCTGTTTTTT,CASSRGQATGELFF,TRBJ2-2,TRBV5-1,TRBD1,-
TGTGCCAGCAGCTTCGCGGGGACAGGGGCTCGGGAGACCCAGTACTTC,CASSFAGTGARETQYF,TRBJ2-5,TRBV7-9,TRBD1,once
TGTGCCAGCAGCTGGGTGACAGGGGCCACTGAAGCTTTCTTT,CASSWVTGATEAFF,TRBJ1-1,TRBV5-6,TRBD1,-
TGCGCCTGGAGTGTACAGGGGAACGTGAATTCACCCCTCCACTTT,CAWSVQGNVNSPLHF,TRBJ1-6,TRBV30,TRBD1,-
TGCAGCGTCCTCCGGGACAGGTTCCTGAACACTGAAGCTTTCTTT,CSVLRDRFLNTEAFF,TRBJ1-1,TRBV29-1,TRBD1,-
TGCGCCAGCAGCCTCTCTCGGGGGAGCACAGATACGCAGTATTTT,CASSLSRGSTDTQYF,TRBJ2-3,TRBV4-3,-,-
TGTGCCAGTTTTTCAGGGGACCTCTCCTACAATGAGCAGTTCTTC,CASFSGDLSYNEQFF,TRBJ2-1,TRBV28,-,-
TGTGCCAGCAGCCAAGGCCTCCTAGCGGGAGCGGCCGGGGAGCTGTTTTTT,CASSQGLLAGAAGELFF,TRBJ2-2,TRBV14,TRBD2,-
TGCAGTGCTAGTATTCGCACTGAAGCTTTCTTT,CSASIRTEAFF,TRBJ1-1,TRBV20-1,-,-